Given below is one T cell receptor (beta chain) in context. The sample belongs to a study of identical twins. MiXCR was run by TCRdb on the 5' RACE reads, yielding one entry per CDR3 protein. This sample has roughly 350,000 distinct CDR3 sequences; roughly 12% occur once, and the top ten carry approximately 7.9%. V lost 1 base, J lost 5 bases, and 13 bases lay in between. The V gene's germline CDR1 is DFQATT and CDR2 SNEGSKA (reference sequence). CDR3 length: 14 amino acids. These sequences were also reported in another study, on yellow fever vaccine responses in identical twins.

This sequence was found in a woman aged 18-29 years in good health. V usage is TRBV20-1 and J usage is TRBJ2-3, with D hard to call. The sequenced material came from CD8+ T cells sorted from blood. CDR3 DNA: TGCAGTGCTAGAGCCGGTAGGGATTTAGATACGCAGTATTTT. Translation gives CSARAGRDLDTQYF.